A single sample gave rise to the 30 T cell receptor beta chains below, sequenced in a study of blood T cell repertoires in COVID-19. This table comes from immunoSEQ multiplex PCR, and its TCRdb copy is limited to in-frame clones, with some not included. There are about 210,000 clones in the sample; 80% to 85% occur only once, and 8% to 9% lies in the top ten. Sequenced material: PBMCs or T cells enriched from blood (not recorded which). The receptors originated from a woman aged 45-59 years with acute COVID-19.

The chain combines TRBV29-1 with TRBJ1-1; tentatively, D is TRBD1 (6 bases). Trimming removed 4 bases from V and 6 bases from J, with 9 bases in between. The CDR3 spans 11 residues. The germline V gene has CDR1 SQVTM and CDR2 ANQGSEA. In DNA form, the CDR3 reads TGCAGCGTTGTGGGGGGGCCTGAAGCTTTCTTT. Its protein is CSVVGGPEAFF.

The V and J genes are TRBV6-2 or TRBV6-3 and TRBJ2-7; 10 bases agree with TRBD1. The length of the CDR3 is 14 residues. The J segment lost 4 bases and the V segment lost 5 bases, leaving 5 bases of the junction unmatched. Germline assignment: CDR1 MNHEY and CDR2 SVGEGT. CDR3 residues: CASSDRDRGYEQYF. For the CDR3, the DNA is TGTGCCAGCAGTGACCGGGACAGGGGATACGAGCAGTACTTC.

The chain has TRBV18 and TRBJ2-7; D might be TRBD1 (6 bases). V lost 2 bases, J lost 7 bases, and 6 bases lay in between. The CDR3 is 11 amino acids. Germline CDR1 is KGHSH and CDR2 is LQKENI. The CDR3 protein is CASSPDREQYF. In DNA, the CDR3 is TGTGCCAGCTCACCAGACAGGGAGCAGTACTTC. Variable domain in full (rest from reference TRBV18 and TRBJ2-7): NAGVMQNPRHLVRRRGQEARLRCSPMKGHSHVYWYRQLPEEGLKFMVYLQKENIIDESGMPKERFSAEFPKEGPSILRIQQVVRGDSAAYFCASSPDREQYFGPGTRLTVT.

CDR3 in amino acids: CASSLQGVTEAFF. The CDR3 DNA sequence: TGTGCCAGCAGCTTGCAGGGGGTCACTGAAGCTTTCTTT. V is TRBV11-3 and J is TRBJ1-1; 7 positions match TRBD1. CDR1 is SGHNT, CDR2 YENEEA, per germline. The CDR3 sequence is 13 residues long. V gave up 3 bases and J gave up 4 bases; unmatched junction bases: 2.

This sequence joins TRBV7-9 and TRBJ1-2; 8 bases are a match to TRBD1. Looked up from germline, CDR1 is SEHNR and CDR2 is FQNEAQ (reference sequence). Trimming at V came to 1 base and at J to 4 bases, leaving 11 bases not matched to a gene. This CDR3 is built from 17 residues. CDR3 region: CASSLGAGGENRYGYTF. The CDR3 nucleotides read TGTGCCAGCAGCTTAGGTGCAGGGGGCGAGAATCGCTATGGCTACACCTTC.

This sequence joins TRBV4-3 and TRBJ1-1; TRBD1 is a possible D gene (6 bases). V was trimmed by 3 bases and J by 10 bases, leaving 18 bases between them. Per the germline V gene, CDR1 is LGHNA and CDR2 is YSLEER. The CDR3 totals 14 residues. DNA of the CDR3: TGCGCCAGCAGCCAGATTCACGGGGGGCGCGGAGCTTTCTTT. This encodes CASSQIHGGRGAFF.

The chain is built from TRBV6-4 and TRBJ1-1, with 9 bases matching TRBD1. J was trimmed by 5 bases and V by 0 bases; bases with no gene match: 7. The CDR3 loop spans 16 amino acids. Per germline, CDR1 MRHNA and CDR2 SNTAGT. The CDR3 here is CASSDSFDRGKTEAFF. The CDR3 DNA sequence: TGTGCCAGCAGTGACTCGTTCGACAGGGGGAAGACTGAAGCTTTCTTT.

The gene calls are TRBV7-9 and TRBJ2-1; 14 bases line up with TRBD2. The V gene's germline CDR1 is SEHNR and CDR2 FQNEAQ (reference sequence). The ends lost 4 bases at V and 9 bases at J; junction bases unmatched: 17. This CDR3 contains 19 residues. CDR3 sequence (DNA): TGTGCCAGCAGCTCCGCTGGGACTAGCGGGAGATTTATTTTAGGTGAGCAGTTCTTC. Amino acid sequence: CASSSAGTSGRFILGEQFF.

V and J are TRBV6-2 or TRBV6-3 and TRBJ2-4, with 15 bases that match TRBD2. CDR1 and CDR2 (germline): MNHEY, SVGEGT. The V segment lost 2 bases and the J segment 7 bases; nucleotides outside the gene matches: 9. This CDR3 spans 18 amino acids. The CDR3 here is CASSYGGLAGGPRNIQYF. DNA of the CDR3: TGTGCCAGCAGTTACGGTGGACTAGCGGGGGGGCCCCGTAACATTCAGTACTTC.

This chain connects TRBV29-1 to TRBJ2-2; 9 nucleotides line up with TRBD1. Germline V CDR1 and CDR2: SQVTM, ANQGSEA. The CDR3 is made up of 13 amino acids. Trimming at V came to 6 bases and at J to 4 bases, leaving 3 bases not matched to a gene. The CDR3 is CSVGTGFTGELFF. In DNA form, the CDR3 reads TGCAGCGTCGGGACAGGGTTCACCGGGGAGCTGTTTTTT.

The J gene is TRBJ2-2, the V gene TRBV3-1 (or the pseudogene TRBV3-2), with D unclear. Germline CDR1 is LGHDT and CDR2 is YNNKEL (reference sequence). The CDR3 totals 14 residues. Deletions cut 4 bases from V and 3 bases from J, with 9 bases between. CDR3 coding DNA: TGTGCCAGCAGCCCCGTTCTTTACACCGGGGAGCTGTTTTTT. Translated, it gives CASSPVLYTGELFF.

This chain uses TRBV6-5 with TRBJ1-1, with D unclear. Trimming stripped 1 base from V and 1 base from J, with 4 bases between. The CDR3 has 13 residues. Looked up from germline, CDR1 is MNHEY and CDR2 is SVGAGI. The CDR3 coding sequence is TGTGCCAGCAGTTACTTCGGGAACACTGAAGCTTTCTTT. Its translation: CASSYFGNTEAFF.

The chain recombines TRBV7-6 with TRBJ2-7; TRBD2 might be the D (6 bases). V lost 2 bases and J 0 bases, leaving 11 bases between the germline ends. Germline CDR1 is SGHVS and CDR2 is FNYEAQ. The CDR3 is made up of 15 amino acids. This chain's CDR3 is CASSLSGRSSYEQYF. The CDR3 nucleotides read TGTGCCAGCAGCTTATCTGGGAGGAGCTCCTACGAGCAGTACTTC.

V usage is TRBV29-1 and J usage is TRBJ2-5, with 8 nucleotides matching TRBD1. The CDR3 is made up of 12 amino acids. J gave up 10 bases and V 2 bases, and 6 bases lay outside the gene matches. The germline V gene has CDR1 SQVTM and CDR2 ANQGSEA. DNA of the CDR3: TGCAGCGTTGAACGTAACACAGGGGGCCAGTACTTC. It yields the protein CSVERNTGGQYF.

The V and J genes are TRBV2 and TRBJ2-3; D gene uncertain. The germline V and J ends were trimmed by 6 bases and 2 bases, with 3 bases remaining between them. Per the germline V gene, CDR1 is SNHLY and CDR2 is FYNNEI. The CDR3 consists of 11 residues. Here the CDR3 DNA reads TGTGCCAGCAGCTTCACAGATACGCAGTATTTT. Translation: CASSFTDTQYF.

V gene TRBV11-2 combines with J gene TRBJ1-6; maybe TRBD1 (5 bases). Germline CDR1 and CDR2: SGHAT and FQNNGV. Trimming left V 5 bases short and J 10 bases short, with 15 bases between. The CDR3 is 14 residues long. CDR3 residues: CASSPGGPISPLHF. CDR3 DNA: TGTGCCAGCAGCCCCGGGGGACCGATATCACCCCTCCACTTT.

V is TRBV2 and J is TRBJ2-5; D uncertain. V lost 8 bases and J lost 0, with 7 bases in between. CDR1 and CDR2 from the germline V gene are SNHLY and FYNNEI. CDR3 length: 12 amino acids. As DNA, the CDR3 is TGTGCCAGCGAGAGGTACCAAGAGACCCAGTACTTC. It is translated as CASERYQETQYF.

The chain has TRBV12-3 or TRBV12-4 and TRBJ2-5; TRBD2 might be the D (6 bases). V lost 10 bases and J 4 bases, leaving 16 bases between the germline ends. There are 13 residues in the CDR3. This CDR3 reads CATRPSAGETQYF. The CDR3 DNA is TGTGCCACCCGTCCTAGCGCGGGAGAGACCCAGTACTTC.

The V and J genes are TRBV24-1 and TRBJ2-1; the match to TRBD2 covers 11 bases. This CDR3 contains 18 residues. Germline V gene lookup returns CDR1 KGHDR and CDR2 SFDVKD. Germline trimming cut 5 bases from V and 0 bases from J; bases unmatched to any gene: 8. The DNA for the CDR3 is TGTGCCACCAGTGGTACCGGGACTAGCGGCTACTCCTACAATGAGCAGTTCTTC. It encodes CATSGTGTSGYSYNEQFF.

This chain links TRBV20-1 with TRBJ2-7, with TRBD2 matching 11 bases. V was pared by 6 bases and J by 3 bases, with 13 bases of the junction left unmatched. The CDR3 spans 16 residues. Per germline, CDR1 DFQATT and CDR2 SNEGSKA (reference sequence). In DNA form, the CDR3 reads TGCAGTGCCAGTGCACTAGCGGGAGCGGGTGGCTACGAGCAGTACTTC. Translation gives CSASALAGAGGYEQYF.

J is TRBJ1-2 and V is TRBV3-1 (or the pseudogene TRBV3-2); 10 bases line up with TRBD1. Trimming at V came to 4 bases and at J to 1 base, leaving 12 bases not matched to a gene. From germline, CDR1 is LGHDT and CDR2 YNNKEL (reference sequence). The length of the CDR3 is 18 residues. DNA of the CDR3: TGTGCCAGCAGCCTACAAATGGTCAGGACAGGGGGTAACTATGGCTACACCTTC. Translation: CASSLQMVRTGGNYGYTF.

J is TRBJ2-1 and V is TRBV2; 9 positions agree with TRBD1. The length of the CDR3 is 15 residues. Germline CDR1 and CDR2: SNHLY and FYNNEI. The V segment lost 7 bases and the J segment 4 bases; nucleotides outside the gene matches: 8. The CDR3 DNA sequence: TGTGCCAGCAACTTTGGGGACAGGGATTACAATGAGCAGTTCTTC. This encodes CASNFGDRDYNEQFF.

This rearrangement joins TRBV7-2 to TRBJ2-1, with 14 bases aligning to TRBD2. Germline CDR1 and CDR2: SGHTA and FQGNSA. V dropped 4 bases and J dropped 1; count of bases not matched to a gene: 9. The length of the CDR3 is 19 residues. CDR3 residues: CASSSAGLAGARSYNEQFF. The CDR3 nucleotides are TGTGCCAGCAGCTCCGCGGGACTAGCGGGAGCCCGGTCCTACAATGAGCAGTTCTTC.

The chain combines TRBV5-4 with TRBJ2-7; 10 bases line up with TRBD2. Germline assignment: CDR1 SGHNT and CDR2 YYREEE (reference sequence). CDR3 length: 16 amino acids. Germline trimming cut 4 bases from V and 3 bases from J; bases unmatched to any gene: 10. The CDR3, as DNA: TGTGCCAGCAGCCGGGGGACTAGCGTATGGAACTACGAGCAGTACTTC. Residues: CASSRGTSVWNYEQYF.

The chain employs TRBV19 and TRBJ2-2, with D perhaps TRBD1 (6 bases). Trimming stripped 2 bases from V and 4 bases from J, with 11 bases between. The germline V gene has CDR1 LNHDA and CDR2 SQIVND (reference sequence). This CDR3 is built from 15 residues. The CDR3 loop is CASSIQGLSTGELFF. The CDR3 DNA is TGTGCCAGTAGTATACAGGGGCTTAGCACCGGGGAGCTGTTTTTT.

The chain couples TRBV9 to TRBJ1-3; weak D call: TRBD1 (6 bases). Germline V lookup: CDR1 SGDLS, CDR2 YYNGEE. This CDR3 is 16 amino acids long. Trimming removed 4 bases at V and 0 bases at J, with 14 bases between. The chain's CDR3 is CASSPRQGNSGNTIYF. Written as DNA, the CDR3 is TGTGCCAGCAGCCCGCGGCAGGGGAACTCTGGAAACACCATATATTTT.

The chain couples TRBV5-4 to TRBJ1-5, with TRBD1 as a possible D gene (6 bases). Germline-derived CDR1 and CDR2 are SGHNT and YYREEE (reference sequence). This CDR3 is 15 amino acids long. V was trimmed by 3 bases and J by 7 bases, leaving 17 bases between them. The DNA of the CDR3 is TGTGCCAGCAGCTCTGCCGGACAGATTGGCCAGCCCCAGCATTTT. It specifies CASSSAGQIGQPQHF.

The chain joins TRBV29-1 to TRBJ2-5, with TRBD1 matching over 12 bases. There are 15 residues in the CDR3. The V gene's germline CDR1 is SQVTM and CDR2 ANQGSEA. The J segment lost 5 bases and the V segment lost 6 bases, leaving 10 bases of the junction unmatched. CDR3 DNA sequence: TGCAGCGTGGACAAAGGGACAGGGGGCGCGGAGACCCAGTACTTC. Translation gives CSVDKGTGGAETQYF.

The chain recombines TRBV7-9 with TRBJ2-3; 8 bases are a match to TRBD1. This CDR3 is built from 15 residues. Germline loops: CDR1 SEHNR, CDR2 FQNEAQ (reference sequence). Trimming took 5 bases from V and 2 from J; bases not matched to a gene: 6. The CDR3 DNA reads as TGTGCCAGCAGCCTGGGACAGGCTTACACAGATACGCAGTATTTT. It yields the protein CASSLGQAYTDTQYF.

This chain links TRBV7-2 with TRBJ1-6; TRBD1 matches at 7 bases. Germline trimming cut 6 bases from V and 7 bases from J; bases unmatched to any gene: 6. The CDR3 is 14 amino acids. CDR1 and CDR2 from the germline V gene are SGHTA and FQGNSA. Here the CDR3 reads CASSSTGDNSPLHF. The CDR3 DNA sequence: TGTGCCAGCAGTTCTACAGGGGACAATTCACCCCTCCACTTT.